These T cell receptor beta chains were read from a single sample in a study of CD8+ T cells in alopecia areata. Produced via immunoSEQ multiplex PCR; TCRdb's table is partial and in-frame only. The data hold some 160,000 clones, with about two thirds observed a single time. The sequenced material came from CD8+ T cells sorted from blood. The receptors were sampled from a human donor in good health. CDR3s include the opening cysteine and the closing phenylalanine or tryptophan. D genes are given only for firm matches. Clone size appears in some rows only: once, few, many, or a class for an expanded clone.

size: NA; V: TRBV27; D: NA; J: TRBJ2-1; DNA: TGTGCCAGCAGTCGTAGCGCTTACAATGAGCAGTTCTTC; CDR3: CASSRSAYNEQFF
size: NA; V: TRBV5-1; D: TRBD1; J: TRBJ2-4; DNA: TGCGCCAGCAGCCATGGGCGGACAGGGCGTTCCAAAAACATTCAGTACTTC; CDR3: CASSHGRTGRSKNIQYF
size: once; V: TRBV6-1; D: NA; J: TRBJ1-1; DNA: TGTGCCAGCACAGCGTCCTTGAACACTGAAGCTTTCTTT; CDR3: CASTASLNTEAFF
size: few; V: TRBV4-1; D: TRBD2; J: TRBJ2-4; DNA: TGCGCCAGCAGCGCCGGACTAGCGGGAGGGCCGGACAAAAACATTCAGTACTTC; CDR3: CASSAGLAGGPDKNIQYF
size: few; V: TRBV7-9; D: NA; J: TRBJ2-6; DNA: TGTGCCAGCAGCAATAACCCCGTCCTGACTTTC; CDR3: CASSNNPVLTF
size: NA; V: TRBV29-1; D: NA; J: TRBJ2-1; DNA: TGCAGCGTTCGTCCTCCCTCCTACAATGAGCAGTTCTTC; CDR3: CSVRPPSYNEQFF
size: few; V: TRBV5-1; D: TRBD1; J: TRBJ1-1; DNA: TGCGCCAGCAGCGGGCGGACAGGGGGCACTGAAGCTTTCTTT; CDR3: CASSGRTGGTEAFF
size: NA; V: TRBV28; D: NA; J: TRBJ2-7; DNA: TGTGCCAGCGGAAGGACAGTGGAGCAGTACTTC; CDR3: CASGRTVEQYF
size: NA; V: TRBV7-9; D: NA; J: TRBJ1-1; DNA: TGTGCCAGCAGCTTAGCCGGCACTGAAGCTTTCTTT; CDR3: CASSLAGTEAFF
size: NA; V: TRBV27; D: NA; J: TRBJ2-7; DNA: TGTGCCAGCAGTTTATCCCGTGCAGGGCCCTACGAGCAGTACTTC; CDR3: CASSLSRAGPYEQYF
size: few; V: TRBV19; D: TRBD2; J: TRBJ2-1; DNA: TGTGCCAGTAGGGCGGGAGACGAGCAGTTCTTC; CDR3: CASRAGDEQFF
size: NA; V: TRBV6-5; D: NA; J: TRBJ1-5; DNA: TGTGCCAGCAGTTACTCGAAGGGTCAGCCCCAGCATTTT; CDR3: CASSYSKGQPQHF
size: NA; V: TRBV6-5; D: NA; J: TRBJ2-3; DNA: TGTGCCAGCAGTCCGGACCTCACAGATACGCAGTATTTT; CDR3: CASSPDLTDTQYF